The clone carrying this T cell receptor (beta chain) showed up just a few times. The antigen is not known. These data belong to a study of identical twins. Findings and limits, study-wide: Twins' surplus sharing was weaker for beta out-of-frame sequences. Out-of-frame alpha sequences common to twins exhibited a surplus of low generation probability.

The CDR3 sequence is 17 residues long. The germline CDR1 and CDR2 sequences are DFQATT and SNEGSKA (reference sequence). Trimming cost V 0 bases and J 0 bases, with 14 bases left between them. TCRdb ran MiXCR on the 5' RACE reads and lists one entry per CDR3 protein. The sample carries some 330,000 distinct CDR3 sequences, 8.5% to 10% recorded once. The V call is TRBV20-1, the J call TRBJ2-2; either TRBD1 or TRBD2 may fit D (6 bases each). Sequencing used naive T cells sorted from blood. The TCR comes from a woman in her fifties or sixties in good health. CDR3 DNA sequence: TGCAGTGCTAGAGATGCGGGAACAGGGTCGAACACCGGGGAGCTGTTTTTT. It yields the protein CSARDAGTGSNTGELFF.